This entry is about one TCR beta chain. What it binds is unknown. Using immunoSEQ multiplex PCR, the repertoire was profiled, and TCRdb retains in-frame clones only, with some absent. Of 130,000 or so clones in the sample, 70% to 90% were seen once. Germline V lookup: CDR1 SGHTA, CDR2 FQGNSA. The CDR3 length is 19 residues. Trimming left V 2 bases short and J 2 bases short, with 22 bases between. This specimen comes from a study of T cell responses to AZD1222 COVID-19 vaccine. The study, taken as a whole, reports: Seropositivity was recorded at baseline in only 6 or 7 AZD1222 recipients. Two AZD1222 doses significantly raised spike-specific TCR breadth and depth over controls. CD4 TCRs covered the whole spike, strongest at regions 160-218 and 743-854.

The starting material was peripheral blood, obtained on day 0 of AZD1222 vaccination. The sequence was obtained from an adult in good health. The chain is built from TRBV7-2 and TRBJ1-3; perhaps TRBD1 as D (5 bases). The CDR3 protein is CASSLSASGRGRTGNTIYF. The CDR3 DNA sequence: TGTGCCAGCAGCTTATCCGCGTCGGGGAGGGGACGGACTGGAAACACCATATATTTT.